This T cell receptor (beta chain) was found in a study of T-cell reconstitution after alpha-beta-depleted transplantation in children. Regarding the study as a whole: Several hundred graft clones that had expanded were reportedly the source of alpha-beta T cells about two months after transplant. The origin of high day-60 TCRbeta diversity in some patients lay in surviving recipient T cells and thymic progenitors.

Unique molecular identifiers were incorporated when the TCRbeta library was constructed. TCRdb itself ran the PCR reads through MiXCR, one entry per CDR3 protein. Of fewer than 700,000 distinct CDR3 sequences listed, under 25% are singletons. The CDR3 loop spans 16 amino acids. Trimming took 5 bases from V and 8 from J, leaving 22 bases between them. This clonotype was seen repeatedly, ten times or more. No antigen is known for it. The sequence came from a boy less than two years old who had a stem cell transplant for acute myeloid leukemia, so the T cells may come from the graft donor. The chain links TRBV12-3 or TRBV12-4 to TRBJ2-1, with D perhaps TRBD1 (8 bases). This specimen was PBMCs, mostly from graft donor cells, taken 360 days after TCRalphabeta/CD19-depleted stem cell transplant. CDR3 amino acids: CASSPISGQGGYEQFF. The CDR3 bases are TGTGCCAGCAGTCCGATCAGTGGACAGGGAGGGTATGAGCAGTTCTTC.